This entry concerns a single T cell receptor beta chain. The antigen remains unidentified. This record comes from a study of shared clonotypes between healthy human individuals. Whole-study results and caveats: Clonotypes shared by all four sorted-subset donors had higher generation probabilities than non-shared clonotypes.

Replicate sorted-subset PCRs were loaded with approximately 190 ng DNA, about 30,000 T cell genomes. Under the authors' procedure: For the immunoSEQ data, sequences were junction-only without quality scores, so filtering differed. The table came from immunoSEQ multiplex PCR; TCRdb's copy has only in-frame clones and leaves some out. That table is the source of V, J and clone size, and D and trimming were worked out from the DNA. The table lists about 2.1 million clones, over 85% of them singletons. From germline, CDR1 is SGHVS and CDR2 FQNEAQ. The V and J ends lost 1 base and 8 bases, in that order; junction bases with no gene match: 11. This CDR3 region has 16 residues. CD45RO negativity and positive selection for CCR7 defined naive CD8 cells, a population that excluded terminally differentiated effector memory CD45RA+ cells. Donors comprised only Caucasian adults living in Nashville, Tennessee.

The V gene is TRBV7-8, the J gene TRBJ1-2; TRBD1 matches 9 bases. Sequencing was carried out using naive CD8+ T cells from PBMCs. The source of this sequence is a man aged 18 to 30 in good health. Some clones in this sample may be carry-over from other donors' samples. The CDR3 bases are TGTGCCAGCAGCTTAGGCCCGGGACAGGGTTTCTGGGGCTACACCTTC. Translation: CASSLGPGQGFWGYTF. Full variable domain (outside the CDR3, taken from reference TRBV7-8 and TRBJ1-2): GAGVSQSPRYKVAKRGQDVALRCDPISGHVSLFWYQQALGQGPEFLTYFQNEAQLDKSGLPSDRFFAERPEGSVSTLKIQRTQQEDSAVYLCASSLGPGQGFWGYTFGSGTRLTVV.